This T cell receptor (beta chain) was identified during a study of T cells after yellow fever vaccination. To note about this clonotype: What it binds is unknown.

Via MiXCR, TCRdb re-called the 5' RACE reads, giving one row per CDR3 protein. The sample has a few hundred thousand distinct CDR3 sequences, over 3.5% seen once. Broader study findings: Most clones from primary vaccination resurfaced after the booster (about 95% CD4, 75% to 90% CD8).

Germline CDR1 reads SQVTM; CDR2 reads ANQGSEA. V lost 0 bases and J 6 bases, leaving 14 bases between the germline ends. This CDR3 is 14 amino acids long. The specimen comprised PBMCs, sampled 15 days after the yellow fever booster vaccination. The chain links TRBV29-1 to TRBJ2-5; tentatively, D is TRBD1 (5 bases). This receptor was obtained from a man aged 18 to 29 who received the YFV17D yellow fever vaccine. CDR3 nucleotides: TGCAGCGTTGAAGATCCGTCCAGGGTAAAGACCCAGTACTTC. This encodes CSVEDPSRVKTQYF. Full variable domain (missing parts from reference TRBV29-1 and TRBJ2-5): SAVISQKPSRDICQRGTSLTIQCQVDSQVTMMFWYRQQPGQSLTLIATANQGSEATYESGFVIDKFPISRPNLTFSTLTVSNMSPEDSSIYLCSVEDPSRVKTQYFGPGTRLLVL.